This T cell receptor (beta chain) was sequenced for a study of a mutant IDH1 vaccine in newly diagnosed glioma. Study overall: Week 35 was safety follow-up visit V12; week 47 was end-of-study visit V13.

The sample's time point: week 47, end of study. The content of each vaccine dose was 300 ug of mutant IDH1 20-mer peptide, and topical imiquimod accompanied it. Patients, over weeks 1, 3, 5, 7, 11, 15, 19 and 23, received a total of eight vaccinations. TCRdb keeps only in-frame clones here, not all; method: immunoSEQ multiplex PCR. This sample carries tens of thousands of clones, about four fifths of them seen once, and the ten largest clones take about 4.5%. This clone has a single count. What it binds is unknown. V lost 5 bases, J lost 0 bases, and 14 bases lay in between. The germline V gene has CDR1 SEHNR and CDR2 FQNEAQ (reference sequence). This CDR3 region has 15 residues.

The rearrangement joins TRBV7-9 to TRBJ2-7, with D perhaps matching TRBD2 (6 bases). This TCR came from a woman in her 30s with glioma. Some clones in this sample may be carry-over from other donors' samples. The sample in question was PBMCs, obtained from a glioma patient whose treatment included an IDH1 peptide vaccine. The DNA for the CDR3 is TGTGCCAGCAGCCCGGGGGACGGACGCTCCTACGAGCAGTACTTC. Translation: CASSPGDGRSYEQYF.